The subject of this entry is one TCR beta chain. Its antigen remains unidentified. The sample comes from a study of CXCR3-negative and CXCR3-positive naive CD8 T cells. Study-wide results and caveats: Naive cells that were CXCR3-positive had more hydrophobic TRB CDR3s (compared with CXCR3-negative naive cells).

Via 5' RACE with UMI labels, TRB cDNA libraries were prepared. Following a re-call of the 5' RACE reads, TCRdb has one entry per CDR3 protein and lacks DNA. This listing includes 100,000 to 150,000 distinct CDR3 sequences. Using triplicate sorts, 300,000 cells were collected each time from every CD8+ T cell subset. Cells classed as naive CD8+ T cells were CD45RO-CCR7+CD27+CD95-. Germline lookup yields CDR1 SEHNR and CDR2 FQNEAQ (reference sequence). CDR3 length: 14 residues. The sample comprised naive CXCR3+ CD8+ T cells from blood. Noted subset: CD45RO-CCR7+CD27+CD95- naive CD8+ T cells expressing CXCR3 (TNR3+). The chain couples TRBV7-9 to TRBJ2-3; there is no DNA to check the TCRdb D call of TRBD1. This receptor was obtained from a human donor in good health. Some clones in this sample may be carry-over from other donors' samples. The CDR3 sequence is CASSPKDNTDTQYF. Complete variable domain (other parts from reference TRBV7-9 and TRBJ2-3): DTGVSQNPRHKITKRGQNVTFRCDPISEHNRLYWYRQTLGQGPEFLTYFQNEAQLEKSRLLSDRFSAERPKGSFSTLEIQRTEQGDSAMYLCASSPKDNTDTQYFGPGTRLTVL.